Listed here are 14 T cell receptor beta chains from one sample, sequenced in a study of T cells in Graves' hyperthyroidism and ophthalmopathy. Template material for amplifying TCR beta CDR3 regions consisted of RNA transcripts. Researchers ran a first-round RT-PCR on the TCR CDR3 using the HTBI primer set. MiXCR, run by TCRdb on the multiplex PCR reads, gives a single entry per CDR3 protein. Of more than 600,000 distinct CDR3 sequences listed, over 15% are singletons. The sample taken for sequencing was blood. The receptor source for this set is a man aged 18-30 years with Graves' hyperthyroidism.

This chain connects TRBV3-1 to TRBJ2-6, with D tentatively TRBD2 (5 bases). The CDR3 loop spans 15 amino acids. In germline, CDR1 is LGHDT, CDR2 YNNKEL (reference sequence). Trimming took off 2 bases at V and 4 bases at J, with 9 bases between the two ends. The CDR3 coding sequence is TGTGCCAGCAGCCAACGGGGTTGCGGGGCCAACGTCCTGACTTTC. This encodes CASSQRGCGANVLTF.

This clonotype was seen at least ten times. Here the CDR3 DNA reads TGTGCCACCAGTGGAAATACCGCTAGCAGCGCCGGGGAGCTGTTTTTT. Amino acids: CATSGNTASSAGELFF. J is TRBJ2-2 and V is TRBV24-1; tentative D call: TRBD2 (5 bases). This CDR3 is built from 16 residues. The V end was cut by 5 bases, the J end by 6 bases, with 18 bases between. The germline V gene has CDR1 KGHDR and CDR2 SFDVKD.

There are many counts of this clonotype. V gene TRBV30 combines with J gene TRBJ2-1; no clear D. Trimming stripped 4 bases from V and 7 bases from J, with 8 bases between. The germline gives CDR1 GTSNPN, CDR2 SVGIG (reference sequence). This CDR3 has 11 residues. CDR3 nucleotides: TGTGCCTGGACCAGTGAGAATGAGCAGTTCTTC. It translates to CAWTSENEQFF.

This clonotype was detected many times. The chain has TRBV20-1 and TRBJ2-1; no clear D. The CDR3 has 12 amino acids. In germline, CDR1 is DFQATT, CDR2 SNEGSKA (reference sequence). Trimming took off 3 bases at V and 10 bases at J, with 13 bases between the two ends. The CDR3 nucleotides read TGCAGTGCTAGCCCAGGTCTAGAAGAGCAGTTCTTC. Protein sequence: CSASPGLEEQFF.

The rearrangement uses TRBV6-2 or TRBV6-3 and TRBJ2-2; 9 bases are a match to TRBD1. The V gene end was trimmed by 2 bases and the J gene end by 4 bases; junction bases not matched to a gene: 5. Germline values: CDR1 MNHEY, CDR2 SVGEGT. The CDR3 length is 16 residues. The CDR3 loop is CASSYIGTGSTGELFF. CDR3 DNA sequence: TGTGCCAGCAGTTACATAGGGACAGGGAGCACCGGGGAGCTGTTTTTT.

A note on this clonotype: This may stem from a read error, because a much larger clone lies one nucleotide away. This CDR3 fails to terminate in the conserved phenylalanine or tryptophan, so it likely reflects a read error. CDR3: CASTPGESNQPQHL. The CDR3 DNA follows: TGTGCCAGCACCCCGGGGGAGAGCAATCAGCCCCAGCATCTT. J is TRBJ1-5 and V is TRBV2; perhaps TRBD1 as D (5 bases). CDR1 and CDR2 (germline): SNHLY, FYNNEI. The CDR3 is 14 residues long. Trimming removed 7 bases from V and 1 base from J, with 11 bases in between.

The chain combines TRBV12-3 or TRBV12-4 with TRBJ1-5; no clear D. The CDR3 has 13 amino acids. V gave up 8 bases and J gave up 6 bases, with 14 bases separating them. The CDR3 sequence: CASSKLRSQPQHF. The CDR3 nucleotides are TGTGCCAGCTCCAAGCTCCGGAGTCAGCCCCAGCATTTT.

This clonotype was picked up many times. The rearrangement joins TRBV29-1 to TRBJ1-2; 7 nucleotides match TRBD1. This CDR3 region has 13 residues. V was pared by 5 bases and J by 8 bases, with 11 bases of the junction left unmatched. The germline gives CDR1 SQVTM, CDR2 ANQGSEA. The DNA for the CDR3 is TGCAGCGTTCTTGGGACAGAAAGAGGAGGCTACACCTTC. It translates to CSVLGTERGGYTF.

The rearrangement joins TRBV10-3 to TRBJ2-1; possibly TRBD1 for D (5 bases). The CDR3 spans 12 residues. Germline CDR1 ENHRY, CDR2 SYGVKD. Trimming removed 2 bases at V and 10 bases at J, with 9 bases between. Written as DNA, the CDR3 is TGTGCCATCAGTGAGCCAGACAGAGAGCAGTTCTTC. Its protein product is CAISEPDREQFF.

Turning to this clonotype: Possible read error: a much larger clone is one base away. V usage is TRBV4-2 and J usage is TRBJ1-1; TRBD1 is a possible D gene (5 bases). CDR1 is LGHNA and CDR2 is YNFKEQ in the germline V gene. Trimming shortened V by 3 bases and J by 6 bases, and 20 bases separated the two germline ends. This CDR3 comprises 16 residues. CDR3 protein: CASSHEPFRVAAEAFF. Here the CDR3 DNA reads TGTGCCAGCAGCCATGAGCCCTTCAGGGTTGCGGCTGAAGCTTTCTTT.

This clonotype has ten or more counts. V gene TRBV6-1 combines with J gene TRBJ2-2; 8 positions agree with TRBD2. The CDR3 totals 15 residues. J was trimmed by 8 bases and V by 8 bases; bases with no gene match: 13. Germline CDR1 MNHNS, CDR2 SASEGT. In DNA form, the CDR3 reads TGTGCCAGCCGGGAGGGCGAGCAGAGTTCAGGGGAGCTGTTTTTT. This codes for CASREGEQSSGELFF.

This clonotype was recorded many times. The V gene is TRBV20-1, the J gene TRBJ2-1; a possible D gene is TRBD2 (6 bases). This CDR3 spans 15 amino acids. Germline V gene data show CDR1 as DFQATT and CDR2 as SNEGSKA (reference sequence). The germline V and J ends were trimmed by 2 bases and 7 bases, with 18 bases remaining between them. The CDR3: CSARKDYAGDNEQFF. The CDR3 DNA reads TGCAGTGCTAGAAAGGACTATGCAGGCGATAATGAGCAGTTCTTC.

In its sample, this clonotype was seen many times. J is TRBJ2-3 and V is TRBV12-3 or TRBV12-4; no clear D. V gave up 5 bases and J gave up 1 base, with 10 bases separating them. The CDR3 extends over 14 amino acids. The CDR3 DNA reads TGTGCCAGCAGTCCCCCCCACGGCACAGATACGCAGTATTTT. This codes for CASSPPHGTDTQYF.

This clonotype was recorded at least ten times. CDR3 coding DNA: TGTGCCAGCAGTGAATCCTTCCTTCCCGGAGATACGCAGTATTTT. This gives the protein CASSESFLPGDTQYF. V is TRBV2 and J is TRBJ2-3; D gene ambiguous. V was shortened by 2 bases and J by 5 bases, with 14 bases between the two germline ends. The germline V gene has CDR1 SNHLY and CDR2 FYNNEI. CDR3 length: 15 amino acids.